This T cell receptor beta chain emerged from a study of T cells in Graves' hyperthyroidism and ophthalmopathy. On this clonotype itself: Its antigen is still unknown.

The investigators amplified TCR beta CDR3 regions from RNA transcripts. The HTBI set primed first-round TCR CDR3 RT-PCR. From the multiplex PCR reads, TCRdb called clonotypes with MiXCR, one entry per CDR3 protein. The data hold 550,000 to 800,000 distinct CDR3 sequences, with 15% to 20% observed a single time. The CDR3 extends over 15 amino acids. From germline, CDR1 is LGHNA and CDR2 YNFKEQ. Study-wide findings and caveats: Ophthalmopathy cases were set apart from stable hyperthyroidism by a 13 V-J model.

Input material: blood. This TCR was recovered from a man between 18 and 35 years old with Graves' hyperthyroidism. This sequence joins TRBV4-2 and TRBJ2-1; TRBD2 agrees at 9 bases. Gene TRBJ2-7 matches the end of the DNA better, so the J call may be wrong. DNA of the CDR3: TGTGCCAGCAGCCTTGGCGGGAGGGCCGACAATGAGCAGTACTTC. Translation: CASSLGGRADNEQYF.